The TCR beta chain described here comes from a study of memory CD4+ T cells and cytomegalovirus serostatus. About the study: Of the healthy Belgian adults, 9 were CMV seropositive and 24 seronegative.

The sort gate was single viable CD3+CD4+CD8-CD45RO+ cells for memory CD4+ T cells. Serostatus was set by detecting CMV pp150, pp28, p38, p52 IgG. The table came from immunoSEQ multiplex PCR; TCRdb's copy has only in-frame clones and leaves some out. The data show over 60,000 clones, approximately 71% seen once. This clone has just a few counts. The germline V gene has CDR1 MNHNS and CDR2 SASEGT. V lost 9 bases, J lost 5 bases, and 10 bases stayed unmatched. CDR3 length: 15 amino acids. The chain has TRBV6-1 and TRBJ1-6, with 7 bases matching TRBD1. This receptor was taken from an adult in good health and CMV-seronegative. The specimen was memory CD4+ T cells from blood. The CDR3 nucleotides are TGTGCCAGTCTTTCCGGGACAGCGAATAATTCACCCCTCCACTTT. Translating gives CASLSGTANNSPLHF.